Shown below are 8 T cell receptor beta chains from a single sample sequenced in a study of blood T cell repertoires in COVID-19. TCRdb's table, derived via immunoSEQ multiplex PCR, lists solely in-frame clones and lacks some. The table includes about 100,000 clones, less than 90% detected once. Specimen: peripheral blood. Every receptor here comes from a man aged 55 to 69 with acute or convalescent COVID-19.

J is TRBJ1-2 and V is TRBV2; TRBD1 aligns across 7 bases. The germline gives CDR1 SNHLY, CDR2 FYNNEI. CDR3 length: 15 residues. V shed 5 bases, J shed 4 bases, and the junction held 10 bases outside the gene matches. The CDR3: CASSLKGGQSYGYTF. CDR3 bases: TGTGCCAGCAGTCTGAAGGGGGGACAGAGCTATGGCTACACCTTC.

This CDR3 is CASSLSQGNSPLHF. The DNA of the CDR3 is TGTGCCAGCAGCTTATCCCAGGGAAATTCACCCCTCCACTTT. This chain uses TRBV7-9 with TRBJ1-6; perhaps TRBD1 as D (5 bases). V gave up 2 bases and J gave up 7 bases, with 9 bases separating them. Germline CDR1 and CDR2: SEHNR and FQNEAQ (reference sequence). The CDR3 covers 14 residues.

This clone was seen a few times. The chain joins TRBV19 to TRBJ2-5, with TRBD2 matching over 9 bases. The length of the CDR3 is 15 residues. After removal of 5 bases from V and 4 bases from J, the junction contained 8 bases not matched to a gene. CDR1 and CDR2 from the germline V gene are LNHDA and SQIVND (reference sequence). The CDR3 is CASSRIAGVRETQYF. CDR3 coding DNA: TGTGCCAGTAGTCGAATAGCGGGAGTCCGAGAGACCCAGTACTTC.

The V gene is TRBV7-6, the J gene TRBJ1-1; TRBD1 is a possible D gene (5 bases). This CDR3 spans 15 amino acids. Germline V lookup: CDR1 SGHVS, CDR2 FNYEAQ. V lost 1 base and J 7 bases, leaving 16 bases between the germline ends. The DNA for the CDR3 is TGTGCCAGCAGCTTAGGAAGGGGAGGGTTGGGTGAAGCTTTCTTT. This encodes CASSLGRGGLGEAFF. Based on the CDR3 plus reference TRBV7-6 and TRBJ1-1, the full variable domain is GAGVSQSPRYKVTKRGQDVALRCDPISGHVSLYWYRQALGQGPEFLTYFNYEAQQDKSGLPNDRFSAERPEGSISTLTIQRTEQRDSAMYRCASSLGRGGLGEAFFGQGTRLTVV.

This rearrangement joins TRBV5-3 to TRBJ2-3; D uncertain. TRBV5-3 is placed among ORFs of uncertain function. V was trimmed by 4 bases and J by 6 bases, leaving 6 bases between them. The CDR3 extends over 11 amino acids. The CDR3 DNA sequence: TGTGCCAGAAGCCCCGAGGATACGCAGTATTTT. Amino acids: CARSPEDTQYF.

The genes are TRBV19 and TRBJ1-4, with a weak D call TRBD1 (5 bases). V lost 5 bases and J 0 bases, leaving 10 bases between the germline ends. The CDR3 extends over 15 amino acids. Germline values: CDR1 LNHDA, CDR2 SQIVND (reference sequence). Here the CDR3 DNA reads TGTGCCAGTAGTCAGGGCGGCGCAACTAATGAAAAACTGTTTTTT. Translating it yields CASSQGGATNEKLFF.

This clone appeared once. The J gene is TRBJ2-2, the V gene TRBV19, with 9 bases lining up with TRBD2. After removal of 8 bases from V and 4 bases from J, the junction contained 5 bases not matched to a gene. The CDR3 is 14 amino acids. Germline CDR1 reads LNHDA; CDR2 reads SQIVND (reference sequence). For the CDR3, the DNA is TGTGCCAGTCGAGAGACTAGCGGCACCGGGGAGCTGTTTTTT. Its translation: CASRETSGTGELFF.

This clone was detected once. The V call is TRBV5-1, the J call TRBJ2-1; 9 nucleotides align to TRBD1. Losses at the gene ends were 2 bases for V and 6 bases for J; bases not matched to a gene: 3. The CDR3 is 14 residues long. CDR1 SGHRS and CDR2 YFSETQ come from the germline V gene. The CDR3 loop reads CASSFETGGNEQFF. The CDR3 region has the DNA TGCGCCAGCAGCTTTGAGACAGGGGGCAATGAGCAGTTCTTC.